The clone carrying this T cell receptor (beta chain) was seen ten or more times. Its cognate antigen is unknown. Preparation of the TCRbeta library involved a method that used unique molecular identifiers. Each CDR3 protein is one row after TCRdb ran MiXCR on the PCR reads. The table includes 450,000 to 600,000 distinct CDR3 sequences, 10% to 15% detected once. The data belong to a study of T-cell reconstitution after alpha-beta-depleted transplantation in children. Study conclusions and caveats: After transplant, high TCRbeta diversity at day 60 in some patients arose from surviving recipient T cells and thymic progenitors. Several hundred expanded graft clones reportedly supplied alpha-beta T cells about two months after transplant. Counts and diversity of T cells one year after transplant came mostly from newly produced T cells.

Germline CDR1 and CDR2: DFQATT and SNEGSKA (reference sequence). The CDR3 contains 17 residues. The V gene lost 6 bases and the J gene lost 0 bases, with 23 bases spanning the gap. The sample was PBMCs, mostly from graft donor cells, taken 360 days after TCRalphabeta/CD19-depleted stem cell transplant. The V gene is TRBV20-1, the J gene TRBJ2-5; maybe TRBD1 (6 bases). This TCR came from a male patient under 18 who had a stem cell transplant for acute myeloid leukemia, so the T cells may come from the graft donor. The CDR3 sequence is CSAQDRWFPLYQETQYF. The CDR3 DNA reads TGCAGTGCGCAAGACAGGTGGTTTCCCCTATACCAAGAGACCCAGTACTTC.